The rows below give T cell receptor beta chains drawn from one sample of a study of blood T cell repertoires in COVID-19. Sequenced by immunoSEQ multiplex PCR; TCRdb stores in-frame clones only, minus some. Found here are hundreds of thousands of clones, around 88% of them singletons; the top ten hold roughly 2.1%. Sequencing was performed on peripheral blood. The source of these receptors is a woman in her 30s who had recovered from COVID-19. Each CDR3 is given with its conserved first and last residue. A D gene is named only where the DNA matches it firmly. Size is stated for part of the rows, as once, few or many counts, or as a class when the clone is expanded.

>-|TRBV4-1|16|TRBJ1-1|-
TGCGCCAGCAGCCAGAGGGGCGGGGGAATGAACACTGAAGCTTTCTTT
CASSQRGGGMNTEAFF
>-|TRBV7-2|15|TRBJ2-1|-
TGTGCCAGCAGAACGGACCAGGGCTCCTACAATGAGCAGTTCTTC
CASRTDQGSYNEQFF
>-|TRBV23-1|15|TRBJ2-7|-
TGCGCCAGCAGTCAAAGCCCCGGAGGGGCCTACGAGCAGTACTTC
CASSQSPGGAYEQYF
>-|TRBV19|15|TRBJ2-1|TRBD2
TGTGCCAGCCTTGGACAGCGGGGGGGATACAATGAGCAGTTCTTC
CASLGQRGGYNEQFF
>-|TRBV5-1|15|TRBJ2-2|TRBD1
TGCGCCAGCAGCCCGGACAGGGGGAACACCGGGGAGCTGTTTTTT
CASSPDRGNTGELFF
>-|TRBV5-6|12|TRBJ1-6|-
TGTGCCAGCAACAATTGGTCTTCACCCCTCCACTTT
CASNNWSSPLHF
>-|TRBV30|14|TRBJ1-5|-
TGTGCCTGGAGTACAGGTTCCAGCAATCAGCCCCAGCATTTT
CAWSTGSSNQPQHF
>once|TRBV29-1|12|TRBJ2-1|TRBD2
TGCAGCGTTGCTGCGCGGGAGAATGAGCAGTTCTTC
CSVAARENEQFF
>-|TRBV19|14|TRBJ1-6|-
TGTGCCAGTAGCAGAGCCGGGGATCTAAGGGACCTCCACTTT
CASSRAGDLRDLHF
>-|TRBV4-3|14|TRBJ2-1|-
TGCGCCAGCAGCCAGCGGGGAGGAGGGAATGAGCAGTTCTTC
CASSQRGGGNEQFF
>-|TRBV27|14|TRBJ2-7|TRBD2
TGTGCCAGCTCGTCACTAGCGGCGACCTACGAGCAGTACTTC
CASSSLAATYEQYF
>-|TRBV6-5|13|TRBJ1-5|-
TGTGCCAGTCAATGGGGGGTCAATCAGCCCCAGCATTTT
CASQWGVNQPQHF
>once|TRBV7-2|14|TRBJ2-7|TRBD2
TGTGCCAGCAGCTCTAGCGGGAGGCCCTACGAGCAGTACTTC
CASSSSGRPYEQYF
>-|TRBV21-1|18|TRBJ2-1|-
TGTGCCAGCAGCAAAGTGGTCCTTCGGGGGGCTCCCTACAATGAGCAGTTCTTC
CASSKVVLRGAPYNEQFF
>-|TRBV24-1|14|TRBJ2-5|TRBD1
TGTGCCACCAGTGATTCAACAGGGGAAGAGACCCAGTACTTC
CATSDSTGEETQYF
>-|TRBV6-5|15|TRBJ1-4|-
TGTGCCAGCAGTTTAACCCCTAGGGAGGTTGAAAAACTGTTTTTT
CASSLTPREVEKLFF
>-|TRBV2|13|TRBJ2-1|-
TGTGCCAGCAGGGCACAGGGCTCGGGGGAGCAGTTCTTC
CASRAQGSGEQFF
>-|TRBV4-1|16|TRBJ1-3|TRBD1
TGCGCCAGCAGCCTGACAGGGGGGGACTCTGGAAACACCATATATTTT
CASSLTGGDSGNTIYF
>-|TRBV19|14|TRBJ2-3|-
TGTGCCAGTAGTACCGCAGGGACAACAGATACGCAGTATTTT
CASSTAGTTDTQYF
>-|TRBV7-2|15|TRBJ2-3|-
TGTGCCAGCAGCTTAGCTGGCGCTCGGGAAGATACGCAGTATTTT
CASSLAGAREDTQYF
>-|TRBV6-6|14|TRBJ1-3|-
TGTGCCAGCAGTACGGGAGGTTCTGGAAACACCATATATTTT
CASSTGGSGNTIYF
>-|TRBV5-1|14|TRBJ2-3|-
TGCGCCGTCTCAACCGGACTTCGCACAGATACGCAGTATTTT
CAVSTGLRTDTQYF
>once|TRBV4-3|15|TRBJ2-3|TRBD1
TGCGCCAGCAGCCAAGAGGACAGGGGCACAGATACGCAGTATTTT
CASSQEDRGTDTQYF
>-|TRBV27|16|TRBJ1-5|-
TGTGCCAGCAGACAGGGCCCGAGCGGTAGCAATCAGCCCCAGCATTTT
CASRQGPSGSNQPQHF
>once|TRBV19|17|TRBJ2-5|-
TGTGCCAGTACCCGGACTCTACTTAGGGGGAATTATGAGACCCAGTACTTC
CASTRTLLRGNYETQYF
>once|TRBV5-5|15|TRBJ1-2|-
TGTGCCAGCAGCTTGGTATGGCAGGGGAACTATGGCTACACCTTC
CASSLVWQGNYGYTF
>-|TRBV5-6|13|TRBJ1-1|-
TGTGCCAGCAGCTCCCGGGAGAACACTGAAGCTTTCTTT
CASSSRENTEAFF
>-|TRBV10-2|15|TRBJ1-5|-
TGCGCCAGCAGTGGTCAGGGCTATAGCAATCAGCCCCAGCATTTT
CASSGQGYSNQPQHF
>-|TRBV15|14|TRBJ2-5|TRBD1
TGTGCCACCAGCAGAGACAGGGGGCAAGAGACCCAGTACTTC
CATSRDRGQETQYF
>-|TRBV9|14|TRBJ2-1|-
TGTGCCAGCAGCGCCAAGACAGTAGTCAATGAGCAGTTCTTC
CASSAKTVVNEQFF
>-|TRBV5-6|13|TRBJ2-7|TRBD1
TGTGCCAGCATCGGACAGGGAGTCAACGAGCAGTACTTC
CASIGQGVNEQYF
>-|TRBV30|14|TRBJ2-2|TRBD1
TGTGCCTGGGACCAGGGGGCGGGAACCGGGGAGCTGTTTTTT
CAWDQGAGTGELFF
>-|TRBV24-1|13|TRBJ2-5|TRBD1
TGTGCCACCAACCCGACAGGGATAGAGACCCAGTACTTC
CATNPTGIETQYF
>-|TRBV21-1|13|TRBJ1-2|-
TGTGCCAGCAGCAAAGGGAGGTGCTATGGCTACACCTTC
CASSKGRCYGYTF
>-|TRBV29-1|14|TRBJ2-2|TRBD1
TGCAGCGTTAAGGGGGCGGCGAACACCGGGGAGCTGTTTTTT
CSVKGAANTGELFF
>-|TRBV28|12|TRBJ1-2|-
TGTGCCAGCAGTTTGACAGGCTATGGCTACACCTTC
CASSLTGYGYTF
>few|TRBV7-9|13|TRBJ2-7|-
TGTGCCAGCAGCTTAGGGCGGAACTACGAGCAGTACTTC
CASSLGRNYEQYF
>-|TRBV28|14|TRBJ1-4|-
TGTGCCAGCAGTCCTGGACTGCTGAATGAAAAACTGTTTTTT
CASSPGLLNEKLFF
>-|TRBV25-1|16|TRBJ2-3|TRBD2
TGTGCCAGCAGTGATATGACTAGCCGGGAAACAGATACGCAGTATTTT
CASSDMTSRETDTQYF
>once|TRBV27|12|TRBJ1-1|-
TGTGCCAGCAGTCAGTTAAACACTGAAGCTTTCTTT
CASSQLNTEAFF
>-|TRBV10-3|10|TRBJ1-3|-
TGTGCCATCAGCCCAGACACCATATATTTT
CAISPDTIYF
>-|TRBV10-3|16|TRBJ1-1|-
TGTGCCATCAGCTCGGCCCAGACCGGAGTGGACACTGAAGCTTTCTTT
CAISSAQTGVDTEAFF
>-|TRBV2|14|TRBJ1-1|TRBD1
TGTGCCAGCAGAGGGACAGGCTTGAACACTGAAGCTTTCTTT
CASRGTGLNTEAFF
>-|TRBV5-6|15|TRBJ1-5|-
TGTGCCAGCAGCCGTCAGGGGTATAGCAATCAGCCCCAGCATTTT
CASSRQGYSNQPQHF
>-|TRBV3-1/TRBV3-2|15|TRBJ1-3|-
TGTGCCAGCAGCCAAGGCGGAAGCTCTGGAAACACCATATATTTT
CASSQGGSSGNTIYF
>once|TRBV12-3/TRBV12-4|13|TRBJ1-1|TRBD1
TGTGCCAGCAGTTTTATCAGGGGGGCTGAAGCTTTCTTT
CASSFIRGAEAFF
>-|TRBV7-2|15|TRBJ2-7|TRBD1
TGTGCCAGCAGCCCCGCCCGGGACAGGGTCTACGAGCAGTACTTC
CASSPARDRVYEQYF
>few|TRBV28|17|TRBJ1-1|-
TGTGCCAGCAGTTTAGGGGGGAGTCTGGGCCTCGGTGCGGAAGCTTTCTTT
CASSLGGSLGLGAEAFF
>-|TRBV5-4|15|TRBJ1-2|TRBD1
TGTGCCAGCAGCCTGCAGACAGGGTCTAACTATGGCTACACCTTC
CASSLQTGSNYGYTF
>-|TRBV7-9|15|TRBJ2-1|-
TGTGCCAGCAGCTTAGGATTCCAGGCAGAAAATGAGCAGTTCTTC
CASSLGFQAENEQFF
>-|TRBV9|15|TRBJ2-5|TRBD2
TGTGCCAGCAGCGCTAGCGGGGGAGCCCAAGAGACCCAGTACTTC
CASSASGGAQETQYF
>-|TRBV11-2|17|TRBJ2-7|-
TGTGCCAGCAGCCCCCCCGTCCTTGGCGACTCACCCTACGAGCAGTACTTC
CASSPPVLGDSPYEQYF
>-|TRBV28|15|TRBJ2-3|TRBD2
TGTGCCAGCACCCTAATAGCGGGGGGCGGCGATACGCAGTATTTT
CASTLIAGGGDTQYF
>-|TRBV5-1|14|TRBJ1-4|-
TGCGCCAGTCAGACAGGAAAGGGGGATGAAAAACTGTTTTTT
CASQTGKGDEKLFF
>-|TRBV28|12|TRBJ1-3|-
TGTGCCAGCATTAACTCTGGAAACACCATATATTTT
CASINSGNTIYF
>once|TRBV5-4|13|TRBJ1-1|-
TGTGCCAGCAGCTTGGAGCAGGCGAATGAAGCTTTCTTT
CASSLEQANEAFF
>-|TRBV5-8|14|TRBJ2-5|-
TGTGCCAGCAGCTTGGGAGGAGGGAGGGAGACCCAGTACTTC
CASSLGGGRETQYF
>-|TRBV10-3|14|TRBJ1-1|-
TGTGCCATCAGTGGGGGAGGGTACGACACTGAAGCTTTCTTT
CAISGGGYDTEAFF
>-|TRBV3-1/TRBV3-2|16|TRBJ2-7|TRBD2
TGTGCCAGCAGCCAAGATGTACTAGCGGGATTCGGAGAGCAGTACTTC
CASSQDVLAGFGEQYF